This TCR beta chain was captured in a study of a mutant IDH1 vaccine in newly diagnosed glioma. Study as a whole: Each patient was administered eight vaccinations, scheduled in weeks 1, 3, 5, 7, 11, 15, 19 and 23. Vaccine dosing followed radiotherapy by 4-6 weeks, or accompanied temozolomide cycles.

A remark on this clone: As yet, its antigen is unknown.

Profiled with immunoSEQ multiplex PCR; TCRdb holds only in-frame clones, not every one. This sample has some 60,000 clones, with roughly 80% found just once. The CDR3 is 11 amino acids. V lost 10 bases and J 5 bases, leaving 11 bases between the germline ends. Looked up from germline, CDR1 is MDHEN and CDR2 is SYDVKM. Study findings and constraints: There seemed to be no relation between pseudoprogression and changes in top peripheral T cell clonotypes.

Regarding time point: week 11, during vaccination. Vaccination used 300 ug of mutant IDH1 20-mer peptide per dose, with topical imiquimod. The sequence was collected from a man aged 25-40 years with glioma. The sequencing here drew on PBMCs, taken from a glioma patient whose treatment included an IDH1 peptide vaccine. The rearrangement links TRBV28 to TRBJ1-1; D gene uncertain. The CDR3 DNA reads TGTGCCATAACCAGTCGTACTGAAGCTTTCTTT. It yields the protein CAITSRTEAFF. The full variable domain, in which reference TRBV28 and TRBJ1-1 provide the parts outside the CDR3, is DVKVTQSSRYLVKRTGEKVFLECVQDMDHENMFWYRQDPGLGLRLIYFSYDVKMKEKGDIPEGYSVSREKKERFSLILESASTNQTSMYLCAITSRTEAFFGQGTRLTVV.